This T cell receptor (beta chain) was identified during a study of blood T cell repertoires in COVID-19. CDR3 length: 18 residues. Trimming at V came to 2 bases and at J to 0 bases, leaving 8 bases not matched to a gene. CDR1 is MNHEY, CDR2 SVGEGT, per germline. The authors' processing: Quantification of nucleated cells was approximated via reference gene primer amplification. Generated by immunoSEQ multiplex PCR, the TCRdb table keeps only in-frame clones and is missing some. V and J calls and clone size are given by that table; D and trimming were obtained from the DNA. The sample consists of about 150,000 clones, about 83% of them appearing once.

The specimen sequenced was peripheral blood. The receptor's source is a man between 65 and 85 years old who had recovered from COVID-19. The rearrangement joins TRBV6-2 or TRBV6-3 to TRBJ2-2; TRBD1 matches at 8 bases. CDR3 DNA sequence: TGTGCCAGCAGTTACACTAGGACAGGGCTACCGAACACCGGGGAGCTGTTTTTT. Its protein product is CASSYTRTGLPNTGELFF.